Following are 10 T cell receptor beta chains from one sample sequenced in a study of T-cell reconstitution after alpha-beta-depleted transplantation in children. Using unique molecular identifiers, the investigators prepared the TCRbeta library. One entry per CDR3 protein, called by TCRdb with MiXCR from the PCR reads. This sample has over 550,000 distinct CDR3 sequences, with roughly a tenth found just once. The specimen was PBMCs from the stem cell graft donor, collected from the stem cell graft. The receptor set was obtained from a human donor who donated a stem cell graft to a child with acute myeloid leukemia.

This chain joins TRBV7-2 and TRBJ1-3; maybe TRBD1 (5 bases). Germline-derived CDR1 and CDR2 are SGHTA and FQGNSA. The CDR3 sequence is 14 residues long. Trimming shortened V by 5 bases and J by 1 base, and 9 bases separated the two germline ends. CDR3 in amino acids: CASSPQDSGNTIYF. Written as DNA, the CDR3 is TGTGCCAGCAGCCCACAGGATTCTGGAAACACCATATATTTT.

This clonotype was seen at least ten times. The CDR3 here is CATSDSTSAGPGELFF. CDR3 DNA sequence: TGTGCCACCAGTGATTCTACTAGCGCAGGTCCCGGGGAGCTGTTTTTT. The chain combines TRBV24-1 with TRBJ2-2, with 7 bases matching TRBD2. CDR1 and CDR2 from the germline V gene are KGHDR and SFDVKD. The CDR3 sequence is 16 residues long. Losses at the gene ends were 2 bases for V and 6 bases for J; bases not matched to a gene: 8.

This clonotype has at least ten counts. This chain uses TRBV29-1 with TRBJ2-3, with no clear D. Germline loops: CDR1 SQVTM, CDR2 ANQGSEA. The CDR3 has 13 amino acids. V was pared by 0 bases and J by 2 bases, with 6 bases between. In DNA, the CDR3 is TGCAGCGTTGAAGACACCTACACAGATACGCAGTATTTT. Its translation: CSVEDTYTDTQYF.

This clonotype has a count of ten or more. The chain has TRBV10-3 and TRBJ2-7, with 9 bases aligning to TRBD1. From germline, CDR1 is ENHRY and CDR2 SYGVKD. V lost 4 bases to trimming and J lost 2 bases; unmatched junction nucleotides: 6. This CDR3 has 15 amino acids. DNA for the CDR3: TGTGCCATCAGTGCGCCGGGACAGGGCACCTACGAGCAGTACTTC. Translating it yields CAISAPGQGTYEQYF.

This clonotype was observed at least ten times. This chain connects TRBV20-1 to TRBJ1-1, with 8 bases that match TRBD1. The CDR3 runs to 15 residues. Trimming took 2 bases from V and 6 from J; bases not matched to a gene: 11. CDR1 is DFQATT and CDR2 is SNEGSKA in the germline V gene (reference sequence). CDR3 loop: CSARLQAGGAAEAFF. The CDR3 DNA is TGCAGTGCTAGATTACAAGCAGGGGGCGCGGCTGAAGCTTTCTTT.

The chain joins TRBV28 to TRBJ2-5; TRBD2 matches 12 bases. Germline CDR1 is MDHEN and CDR2 is SYDVKM. V was pared by 3 bases and J by 6 bases, with 11 bases of the junction left unmatched. This CDR3 spans 17 amino acids. In DNA form, the CDR3 reads TGTGCCAGCAGTTTTTCCGCTAGCGGGGGGGGAGACCAGACCCAGTACTTC. As protein: CASSFSASGGGDQTQYF.

This clonotype was seen more than once but under ten times. The chain links TRBV20-1 to TRBJ2-3, with D tentatively TRBD2 (6 bases). This CDR3 comprises 14 residues. Germline values: CDR1 DFQATT, CDR2 SNEGSKA (reference sequence). V was shortened by 8 bases and J by 1 base, with 16 bases between the two germline ends. CDR3 sequence reads: CSCWGDGRTDTQYF. CDR3 coding DNA: TGCAGTTGCTGGGGGGACGGACGCACAGATACGCAGTATTTT.

The table lists this clonotype with many counts. V gene TRBV27 combines with J gene TRBJ2-5; no definite D call. This CDR3 has 13 amino acids. V was pared by 2 bases and J by 5 bases, with 9 bases between. CDR1 is MNHEY, CDR2 SMNVEV, per germline (reference sequence). CDR3 amino acids: CASSLGPIETQYF. The CDR3 DNA sequence: TGTGCCAGCAGTTTAGGACCTATCGAGACCCAGTACTTC.

J is TRBJ2-3 and V is TRBV6-2 or TRBV6-3; 11 positions match TRBD2. Losses at the gene ends were 7 bases for V and 2 bases for J; bases not matched to a gene: 5. Per the germline V gene, CDR1 is MNHEY and CDR2 is SVGEGT. The length of the CDR3 is 15 residues. CDR3 in amino acids: CASNLAGGDTDTQYF. CDR3 nucleotides: TGTGCCAGCAACCTAGCGGGAGGAGACACAGATACGCAGTATTTT.

This clonotype was seen a handful of times. The V gene is TRBV7-9, the J gene TRBJ2-1, with 7 bases aligning to TRBD1. The ends lost 1 base at V and 9 bases at J; junction bases unmatched: 3. The CDR3 is 13 residues long. From germline, CDR1 is SEHNR and CDR2 FQNEAQ (reference sequence). CDR3 region: CASSLEGGGEQFF. DNA of the CDR3: TGTGCCAGCAGCTTAGAAGGGGGCGGTGAGCAGTTCTTC.